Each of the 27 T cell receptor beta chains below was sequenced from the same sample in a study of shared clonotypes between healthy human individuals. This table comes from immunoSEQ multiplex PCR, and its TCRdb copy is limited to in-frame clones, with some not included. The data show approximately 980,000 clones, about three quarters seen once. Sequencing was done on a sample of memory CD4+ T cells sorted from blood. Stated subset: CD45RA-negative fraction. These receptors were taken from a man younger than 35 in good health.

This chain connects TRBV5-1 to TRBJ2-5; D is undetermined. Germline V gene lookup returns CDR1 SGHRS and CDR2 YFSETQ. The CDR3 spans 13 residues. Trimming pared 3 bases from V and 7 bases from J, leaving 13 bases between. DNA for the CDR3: TGCGCCAGCAGCTGGGGATCTGAAGGGACCCAGTACTTC. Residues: CASSWGSEGTQYF.

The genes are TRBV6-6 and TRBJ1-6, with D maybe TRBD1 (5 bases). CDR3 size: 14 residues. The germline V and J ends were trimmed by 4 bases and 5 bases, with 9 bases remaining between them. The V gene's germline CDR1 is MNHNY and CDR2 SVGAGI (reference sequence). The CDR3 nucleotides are TGTGCCAGCAGTTTCGGAGGGGATAATTCACCCCTCCACTTT. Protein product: CASSFGGDNSPLHF.

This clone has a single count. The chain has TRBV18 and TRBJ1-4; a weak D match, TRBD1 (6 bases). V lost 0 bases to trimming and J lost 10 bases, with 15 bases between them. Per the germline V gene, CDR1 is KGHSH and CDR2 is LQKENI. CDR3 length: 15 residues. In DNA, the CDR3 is TGTGCCAGCTCACCACCGGTCGAACAGGGCACAAAACTGTTTTTT. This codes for CASSPPVEQGTKLFF.

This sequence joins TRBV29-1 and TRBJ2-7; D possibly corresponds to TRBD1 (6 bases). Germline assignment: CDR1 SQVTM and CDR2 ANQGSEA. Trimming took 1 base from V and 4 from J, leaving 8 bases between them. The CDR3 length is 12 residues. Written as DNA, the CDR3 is TGCAGCGTTGAAGGCAGGGGTTACGAGCAGTACTTC. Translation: CSVEGRGYEQYF.

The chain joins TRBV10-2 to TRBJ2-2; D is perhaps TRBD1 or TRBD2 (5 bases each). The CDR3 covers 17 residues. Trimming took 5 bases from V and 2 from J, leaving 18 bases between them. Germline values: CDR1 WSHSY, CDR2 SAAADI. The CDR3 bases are TGCGCCAGCAGTCCAGGGCTCAGGGACGGTAACACCGGGGAGCTGTTTTTT. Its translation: CASSPGLRDGNTGELFF.

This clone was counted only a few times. The CDR3 DNA is TGTGCCAGCAGCCAAGATAGGTTCTCTGGAAACACCATATATTTT. This gives the protein CASSQDRFSGNTIYF. The chain couples TRBV14 to TRBJ1-3; D is unclear. The CDR3 runs 15 residues. Germline V gene sequence: CDR1 SGHDN, CDR2 FVKESK. With 0 bases removed from V and 0 bases from J, the gap between germline ends came to 6 bases.

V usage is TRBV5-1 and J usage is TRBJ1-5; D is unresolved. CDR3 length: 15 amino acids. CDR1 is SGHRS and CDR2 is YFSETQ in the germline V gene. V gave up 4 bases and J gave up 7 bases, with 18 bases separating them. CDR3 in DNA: TGCGCCAGCAGCCCCGGCCCCGGGGAGGGACAGCCCCAGCATTTT. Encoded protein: CASSPGPGEGQPQHF.

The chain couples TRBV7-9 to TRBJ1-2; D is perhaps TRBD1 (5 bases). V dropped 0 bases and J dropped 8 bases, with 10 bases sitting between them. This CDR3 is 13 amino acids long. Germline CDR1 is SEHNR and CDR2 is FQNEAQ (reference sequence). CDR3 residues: CASSLAGAEGYTF. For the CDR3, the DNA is TGTGCCAGCAGCTTAGCAGGGGCGGAGGGCTACACCTTC.

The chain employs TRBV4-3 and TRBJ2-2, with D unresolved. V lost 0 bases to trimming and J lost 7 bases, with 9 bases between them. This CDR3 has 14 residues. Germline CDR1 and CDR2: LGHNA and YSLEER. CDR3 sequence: CASSQDPAIGELFF. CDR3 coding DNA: TGCGCCAGCAGCCAAGATCCAGCGATCGGGGAGCTGTTTTTT.

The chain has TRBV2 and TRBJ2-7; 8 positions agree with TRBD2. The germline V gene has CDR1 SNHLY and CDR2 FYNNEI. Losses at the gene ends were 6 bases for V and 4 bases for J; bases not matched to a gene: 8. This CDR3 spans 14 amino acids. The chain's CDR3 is CASRGLGRSYEQYF. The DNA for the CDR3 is TGTGCCAGCAGGGGACTAGGTCGGAGTTACGAGCAGTACTTC.

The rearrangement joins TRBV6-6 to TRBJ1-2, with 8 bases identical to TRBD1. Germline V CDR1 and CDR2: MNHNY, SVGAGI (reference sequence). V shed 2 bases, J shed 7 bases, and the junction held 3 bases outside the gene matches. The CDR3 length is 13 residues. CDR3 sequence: CASSYTGGGGYTF. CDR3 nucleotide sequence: TGTGCCAGCAGTTACACAGGGGGAGGTGGCTACACCTTC.

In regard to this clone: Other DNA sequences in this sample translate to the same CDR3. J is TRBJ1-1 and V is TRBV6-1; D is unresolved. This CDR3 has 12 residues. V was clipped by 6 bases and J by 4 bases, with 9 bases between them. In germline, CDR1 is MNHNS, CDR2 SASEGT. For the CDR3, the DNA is TGTGCCAGCAGCGGAGGAAGCACTGAAGCTTTCTTT. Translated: CASSGGSTEAFF.

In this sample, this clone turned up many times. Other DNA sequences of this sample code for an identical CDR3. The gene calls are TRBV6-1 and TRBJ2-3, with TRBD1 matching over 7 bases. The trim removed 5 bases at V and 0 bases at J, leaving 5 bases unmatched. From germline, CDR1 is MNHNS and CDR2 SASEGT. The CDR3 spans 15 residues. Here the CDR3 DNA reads TGTGCCAGCAGTTTAGGACAGGTTAGCACAGATACGCAGTATTTT. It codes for CASSLGQVSTDTQYF.

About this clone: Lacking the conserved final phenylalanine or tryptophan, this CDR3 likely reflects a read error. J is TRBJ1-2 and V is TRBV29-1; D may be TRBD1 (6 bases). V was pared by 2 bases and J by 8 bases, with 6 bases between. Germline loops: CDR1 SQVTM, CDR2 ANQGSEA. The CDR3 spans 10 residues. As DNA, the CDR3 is TGCAGCGTTGAAACAGGGGGCTACACCCTC. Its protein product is CSVETGGYTL.

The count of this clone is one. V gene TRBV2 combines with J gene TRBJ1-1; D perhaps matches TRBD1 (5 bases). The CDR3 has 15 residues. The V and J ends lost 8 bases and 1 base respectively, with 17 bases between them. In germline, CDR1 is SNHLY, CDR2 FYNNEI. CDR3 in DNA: TGTGCCAGCCTCCGGGGGGACGTGGGGAACACTGAAGCTTTCTTT. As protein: CASLRGDVGNTEAFF.

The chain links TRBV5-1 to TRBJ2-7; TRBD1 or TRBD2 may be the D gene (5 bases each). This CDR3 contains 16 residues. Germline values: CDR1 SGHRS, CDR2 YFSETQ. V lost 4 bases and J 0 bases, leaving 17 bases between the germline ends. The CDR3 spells CASSVTRTTSSYEQYF. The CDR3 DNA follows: TGCGCCAGCAGCGTAACTAGGACAACCAGCTCCTACGAGCAGTACTTC.

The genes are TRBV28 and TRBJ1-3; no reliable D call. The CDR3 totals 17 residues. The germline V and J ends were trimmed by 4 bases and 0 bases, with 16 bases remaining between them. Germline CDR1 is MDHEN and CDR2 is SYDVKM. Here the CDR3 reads CASSSPSPSSSGNTIYF. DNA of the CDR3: TGTGCCAGCAGTTCCCCCTCCCCGTCAAGCTCTGGAAACACCATATATTTT. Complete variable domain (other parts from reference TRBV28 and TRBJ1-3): DVKVTQSSRYLVKRTGEKVFLECVQDMDHENMFWYRQDPGLGLRLIYFSYDVKMKEKGDIPEGYSVSREKKERFSLILESASTNQTSMYLCASSSPSPSSSGNTIYFGEGSWLTVV.

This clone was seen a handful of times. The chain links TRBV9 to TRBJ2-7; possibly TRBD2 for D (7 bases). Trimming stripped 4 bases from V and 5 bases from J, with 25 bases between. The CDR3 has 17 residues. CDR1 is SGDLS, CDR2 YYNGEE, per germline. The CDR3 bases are TGTGCCAGCAGCCCCACCCTGGGGGGGCAGGGAAGAAACGAGCAGTACTTC. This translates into CASSPTLGGQGRNEQYF. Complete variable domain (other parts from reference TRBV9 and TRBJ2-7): DSGVTQTPKHLITATGQRVTLRCSPRSGDLSVYWYQQSLDQGLQFLIQYYNGEERAKGNILERFSAQQFPDLHSELNLSSLELGDSALYFCASSPTLGGQGRNEQYFGPGTRLTVT.

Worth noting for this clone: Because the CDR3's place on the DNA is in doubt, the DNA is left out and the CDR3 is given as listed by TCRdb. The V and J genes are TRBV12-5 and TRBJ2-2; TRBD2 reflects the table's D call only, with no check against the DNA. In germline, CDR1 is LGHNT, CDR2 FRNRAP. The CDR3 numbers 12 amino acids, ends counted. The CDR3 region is CASGFGAGELFF.

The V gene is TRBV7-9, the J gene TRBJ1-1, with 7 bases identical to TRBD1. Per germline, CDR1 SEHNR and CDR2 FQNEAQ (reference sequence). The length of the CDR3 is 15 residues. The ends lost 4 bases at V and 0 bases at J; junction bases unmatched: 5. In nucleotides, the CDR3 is TGTGCCAGCAGCTACCAGGGGGGGTTGAACACTGAAGCTTTCTTT. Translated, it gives CASSYQGGLNTEAFF.

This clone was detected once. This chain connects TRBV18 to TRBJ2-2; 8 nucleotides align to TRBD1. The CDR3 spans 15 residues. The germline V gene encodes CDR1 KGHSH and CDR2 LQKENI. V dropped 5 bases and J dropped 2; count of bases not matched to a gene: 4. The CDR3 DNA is TGTGCCAGCTCATCCGGGACAGGAAACACCGGGGAGCTGTTTTTT. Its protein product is CASSSGTGNTGELFF.

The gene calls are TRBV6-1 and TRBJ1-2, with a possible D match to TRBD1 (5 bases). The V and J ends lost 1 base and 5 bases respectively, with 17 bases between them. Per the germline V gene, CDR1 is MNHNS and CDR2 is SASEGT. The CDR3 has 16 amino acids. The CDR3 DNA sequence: TGTGCCAGCAGTGAAGGACCGGGGGGGTTTTATTATGGCTACACCTTC. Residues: CASSEGPGGFYYGYTF.

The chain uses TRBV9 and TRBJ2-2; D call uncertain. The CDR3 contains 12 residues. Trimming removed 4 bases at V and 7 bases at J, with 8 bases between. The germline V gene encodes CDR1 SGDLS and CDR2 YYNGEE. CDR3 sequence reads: CASSRGVGELFF. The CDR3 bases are TGTGCCAGCAGCAGAGGTGTCGGGGAGCTGTTTTTT.

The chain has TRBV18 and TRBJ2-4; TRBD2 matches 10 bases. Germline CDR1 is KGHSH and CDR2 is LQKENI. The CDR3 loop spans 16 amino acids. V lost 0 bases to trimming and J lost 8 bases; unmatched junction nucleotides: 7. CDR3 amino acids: CASSPPELAGSYIQYF. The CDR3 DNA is TGTGCCAGCTCACCACCGGAACTAGCGGGGAGCTACATTCAGTACTTC.

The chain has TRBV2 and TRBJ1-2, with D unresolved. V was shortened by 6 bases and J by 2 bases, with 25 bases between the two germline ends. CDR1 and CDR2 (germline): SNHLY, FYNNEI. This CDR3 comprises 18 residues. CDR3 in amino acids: CASSLQPLLPAANYGYTF. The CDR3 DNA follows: TGTGCCAGCAGCCTCCAGCCACTCTTACCTGCGGCAAACTATGGCTACACCTTC.

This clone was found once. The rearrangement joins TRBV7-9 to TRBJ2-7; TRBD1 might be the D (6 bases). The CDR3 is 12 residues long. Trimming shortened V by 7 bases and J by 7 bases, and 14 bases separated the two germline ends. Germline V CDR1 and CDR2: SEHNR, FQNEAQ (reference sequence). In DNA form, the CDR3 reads TGTGCCAGCACCACAGCAGGGGAAGAGCAGTACTTC. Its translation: CASTTAGEEQYF.

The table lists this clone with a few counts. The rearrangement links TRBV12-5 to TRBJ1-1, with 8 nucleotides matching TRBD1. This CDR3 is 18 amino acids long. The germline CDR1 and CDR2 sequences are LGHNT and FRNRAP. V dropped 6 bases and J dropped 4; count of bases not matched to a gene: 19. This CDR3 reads CASGPHPSGGLSVTEAFF. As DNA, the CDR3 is TGTGCTAGTGGCCCCCACCCCTCAGGGGGCCTTTCCGTCACTGAAGCTTTCTTT.